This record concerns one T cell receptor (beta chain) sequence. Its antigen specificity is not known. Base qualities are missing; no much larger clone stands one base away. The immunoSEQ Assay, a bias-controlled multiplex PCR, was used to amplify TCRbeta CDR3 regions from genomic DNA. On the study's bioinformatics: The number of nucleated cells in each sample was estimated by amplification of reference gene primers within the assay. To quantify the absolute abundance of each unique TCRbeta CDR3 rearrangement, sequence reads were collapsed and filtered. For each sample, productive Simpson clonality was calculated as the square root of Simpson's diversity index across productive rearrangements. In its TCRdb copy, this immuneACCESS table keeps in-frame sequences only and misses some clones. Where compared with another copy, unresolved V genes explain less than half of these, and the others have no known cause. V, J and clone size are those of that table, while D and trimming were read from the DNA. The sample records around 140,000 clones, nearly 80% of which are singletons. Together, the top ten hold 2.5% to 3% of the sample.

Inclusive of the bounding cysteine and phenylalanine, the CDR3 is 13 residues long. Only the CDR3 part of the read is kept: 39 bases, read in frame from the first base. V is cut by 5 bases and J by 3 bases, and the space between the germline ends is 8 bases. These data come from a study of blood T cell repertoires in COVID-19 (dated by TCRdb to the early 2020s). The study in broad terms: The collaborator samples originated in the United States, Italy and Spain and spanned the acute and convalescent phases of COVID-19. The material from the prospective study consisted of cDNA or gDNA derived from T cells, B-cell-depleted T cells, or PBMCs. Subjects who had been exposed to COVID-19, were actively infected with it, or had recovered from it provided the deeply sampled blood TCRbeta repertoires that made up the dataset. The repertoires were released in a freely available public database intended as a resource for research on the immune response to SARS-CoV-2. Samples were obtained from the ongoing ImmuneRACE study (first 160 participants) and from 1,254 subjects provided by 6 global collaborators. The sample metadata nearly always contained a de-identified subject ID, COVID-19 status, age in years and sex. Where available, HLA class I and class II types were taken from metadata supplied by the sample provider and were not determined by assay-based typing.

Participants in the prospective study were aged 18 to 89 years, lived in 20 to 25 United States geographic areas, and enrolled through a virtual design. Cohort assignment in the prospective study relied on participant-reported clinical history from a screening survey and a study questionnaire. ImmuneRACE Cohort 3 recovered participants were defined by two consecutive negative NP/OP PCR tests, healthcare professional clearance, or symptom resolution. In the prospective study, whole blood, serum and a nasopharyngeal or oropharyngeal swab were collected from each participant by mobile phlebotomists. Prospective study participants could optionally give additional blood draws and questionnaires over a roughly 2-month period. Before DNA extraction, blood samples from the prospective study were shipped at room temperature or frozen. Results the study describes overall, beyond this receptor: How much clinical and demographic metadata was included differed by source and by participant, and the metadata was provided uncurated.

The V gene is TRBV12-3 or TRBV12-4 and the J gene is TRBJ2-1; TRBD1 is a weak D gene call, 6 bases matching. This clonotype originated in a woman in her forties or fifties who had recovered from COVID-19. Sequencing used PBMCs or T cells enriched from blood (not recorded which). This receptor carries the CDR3 CASSQQGYNEQFF. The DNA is TGTGCCAGCAGTCAACAGGGCTACAATGAGCAGTTCTTC.